What follows are 28 T cell receptor beta chains derived from one specimen sequenced in a study of control samples from healthy donors and cancer patients. Measured with immunoSEQ multiplex PCR; TCRdb has only the in-frame clones, and not every one. The table records about 18,000 clones, about 86% of them present only once. The source material was PBMCs. All receptors come from a woman aged 65 to 85 with colorectal cancer.

The J gene is TRBJ1-2, the V gene TRBV18; a weak D match, TRBD1 (5 bases). This CDR3 is 12 amino acids long. Germline lookup yields CDR1 KGHSH and CDR2 LQKENI. V dropped 2 bases and J dropped 4 bases, with 5 bases sitting between them. The CDR3 here is CASSPGGYGYTF. CDR3 DNA sequence: TGTGCCAGCTCACCAGGGGGCTATGGCTACACCTTC.

V is TRBV5-6 and J is TRBJ2-3; 7 bases match TRBD2. The V gene's germline CDR1 is SGHDT and CDR2 YYEEEE. CDR3 size: 16 residues. The ends lost 7 bases at V and 7 bases at J; junction bases unmatched: 18. This CDR3 is CASAHRYRGSMYTQYF. Here the CDR3 DNA reads TGTGCCAGCGCGCACCGGTACCGCGGGAGCATGTATACGCAGTATTTT. The full variable domain, completed using reference TRBV5-6 and TRBJ2-3, is DAGVTQSPTHLIKTRGQQVTLRCSPKSGHDTVSWYQQALGQGPQFIFQYYEEEERQRGNFPDRFSGHQFPNYSSELNVNALLLGDSALYLCASAHRYRGSMYTQYFGPGTRLTVL.

The chain links TRBV10-3 to TRBJ2-1; 11 nucleotides line up with TRBD2. The CDR3 runs to 16 residues. Trimming cost V 5 bases and J 5 bases; bases outside gene matches: 8. The germline V gene has CDR1 ENHRY and CDR2 SYGVKD. The CDR3 bases are TGTGCCATCAGTTCCTTAGCGGGAGGGCCGAACAATGAGCAGTTCTTC. This codes for CAISSLAGGPNNEQFF.

This sequence joins TRBV4-1 and TRBJ2-3; TRBD1 aligns across 9 bases. The germline gives CDR1 MGHRA, CDR2 YSYEKL. The V and J ends lost 6 bases and 0 bases, in that order; junction bases with no gene match: 10. This CDR3 contains 17 residues. In DNA form, the CDR3 reads TGCGCCAGCAGTCCTACCGGGACAGGGACGAGCACAGATACGCAGTATTTT. Its protein product is CASSPTGTGTSTDTQYF.

The table lists this clone with a few counts. The genes are TRBV6-5 and TRBJ2-7, with a weak D call TRBD2 (6 bases). In germline, CDR1 is MNHEY, CDR2 SVGAGI. V was cut by 4 bases and J by 3 bases, with 10 bases left in between. CDR3 length: 13 residues. The CDR3 coding sequence is TGTGCCAGCAGTTCCCCGGGAGTCTACGAGCAGTACTTC. This sequence encodes CASSSPGVYEQYF.

The chain carries TRBV25-1 and TRBJ1-6; D is uncertain. CDR3 length equals 13 residues. Trimming stripped 1 base from V and 10 bases from J, with 8 bases between. CDR1 and CDR2 from the germline V gene are MGHDK and SYGVNS. CDR3 protein: CASSESYGSPLHF. The CDR3 nucleotides read TGTGCCAGCAGTGAATCCTATGGATCACCCCTCCACTTT.

This clone was seen a single time. The chain uses TRBV7-2 and TRBJ2-7; D not certain. Germline lookup yields CDR1 SGHTA and CDR2 FQGNSA. This CDR3 is 14 amino acids long. V was clipped by 5 bases and J by 2 bases, with 13 bases between them. The CDR3 nucleotides read TGTGCCAGCAGCCGCGGTAGGGCAACCTACGAGCAGTACTTC. This gives the protein CASSRGRATYEQYF.

The CDR3 loop reads CASSPGTSGAGEQYF. The CDR3 coding sequence is TGTGCCAGCTCGCCCGGGACTAGCGGAGCGGGCGAGCAGTACTTC. The chain carries TRBV18 and TRBJ2-7; TRBD2 matches at 11 bases. The CDR3 consists of 15 residues. Losses at the gene ends were 6 bases for V and 6 bases for J; bases not matched to a gene: 10. The germline V gene has CDR1 KGHSH and CDR2 LQKENI.

The chain has TRBV5-4 and TRBJ2-3; D may be TRBD2 (5 bases). Germline V lookup: CDR1 SGHNT, CDR2 YYREEE (reference sequence). CDR3 size: 14 residues. The V end was cut by 2 bases, the J end by 0 bases, with 7 bases between. The CDR3 reads CASSFRGSTDTQYF. In DNA, the CDR3 is TGTGCCAGCAGCTTCCGGGGTAGCACAGATACGCAGTATTTT. Full variable domain (remainder filled in from reference TRBV5-4 and TRBJ2-3): ETGVTQSPTHLIKTRGQQVTLRCSSQSGHNTVSWYQQALGQGPQFIFQYYREEENGRGNFPPRFSGLQFPNYSSELNVNALELDDSALYLCASSFRGSTDTQYFGPGTRLTVL.

J is TRBJ2-3 and V is TRBV9; weak D call: TRBD1 (5 bases). Per the germline V gene, CDR1 is SGDLS and CDR2 is YYNGEE. V was trimmed by 2 bases and J by 4 bases, leaving 11 bases between them. This CDR3 is 14 amino acids long. The CDR3, as DNA: TGTGCCAGCAGCGTCGACAGTTGGGCAGATACGCAGTATTTT. It encodes CASSVDSWADTQYF.

This chain links TRBV4-3 with TRBJ1-2; possibly TRBD1 for D (5 bases). Per the germline V gene, CDR1 is LGHNA and CDR2 is YSLEER. There are 15 residues in the CDR3. V dropped 0 bases and J dropped 3 bases, with 11 bases sitting between them. The CDR3 is CASSQELGVDYGYTF. CDR3 DNA sequence: TGCGCCAGCAGCCAAGAACTGGGGGTGGACTATGGCTACACCTTC.

This rearrangement joins TRBV15 to TRBJ2-5; 9 bases are a match to TRBD1. The CDR3 has 18 residues. Germline V CDR1 and CDR2: LNHNV, YYDKDF (reference sequence). V lost 1 base and J lost 5; bases outside the gene matches: 14. Written as DNA, the CDR3 is TGTGCCACCAGCAGAGTCATGGGGACAGGGAACCCTTCGGAGACCCAGTACTTC. Its translation: CATSRVMGTGNPSETQYF.

The chain employs TRBV5-1 and TRBJ1-1; D might be TRBD1 (5 bases). This CDR3 contains 14 residues. CDR1 SGHRS and CDR2 YFSETQ come from the germline V gene. Trimming pared 7 bases from V and 2 bases from J, leaving 15 bases between. The CDR3 region is CASGQGGINTEAFF. CDR3 in DNA: TGCGCCAGCGGCCAGGGAGGTATAAACACTGAAGCTTTCTTT.

The chain recombines TRBV19 with TRBJ1-2; D is ambiguous. Germline V gene lookup returns CDR1 LNHDA and CDR2 SQIVND (reference sequence). The CDR3 sequence is 15 residues long. Trimming shortened V by 5 bases and J by 0 bases, and 13 bases separated the two germline ends. The CDR3 sequence: CASSFRPLANYGYTF. The CDR3 region has the DNA TGTGCCAGTAGTTTCCGACCGCTTGCTAACTATGGCTACACCTTC.

This clone was recorded a few times. The V gene is TRBV19, the J gene TRBJ1-5; perhaps TRBD1 as D (5 bases). The germline V gene has CDR1 LNHDA and CDR2 SQIVND (reference sequence). The V end lost 1 base, the J end lost 2 bases, and 12 bases lay between the germline ends. The CDR3 runs to 16 residues. CDR3 in DNA: TGTGCCAGTAGTATAGGATCAGGGTCGGGCAATCAGCCCCAGCATTTT. This sequence encodes CASSIGSGSGNQPQHF. Using reference TRBV19 and TRBJ1-5 for the parts outside the CDR3, the full variable domain is DGGITQSPKYLFRKEGQNVTLSCEQNLNHDAMYWYRQDPGQGLRLIYYSQIVNDFQKGDIAEGYSVSREKKESFPLTVTSAQKNPTAFYLCASSIGSGSGNQPQHFGDGTRLSIL.

The V and J genes are TRBV5-1 and TRBJ1-3, with D possibly matching TRBD1 (6 bases). Between the trimmed V and J ends, which lost 4 bases and 0 bases, there was a span of 14 bases. The CDR3 loop spans 16 amino acids. Germline V CDR1 and CDR2: SGHRS, YFSETQ. CDR3 sequence (DNA): TGCGCCAGCAGCCCCGGCGACAGGAGCTCTGGAAACACCATATATTTT. Amino acids: CASSPGDRSSGNTIYF.

The V gene is TRBV3-1 (or the pseudogene TRBV3-2), the J gene TRBJ2-2; TRBD2 matches at 8 bases. The V segment lost 4 bases and the J segment 5 bases; nucleotides outside the gene matches: 9. Germline V CDR1 and CDR2: LGHDT, YNNKEL (reference sequence). The CDR3 totals 16 residues. The CDR3 spells CASSPPRGGHTGELFF. The CDR3 DNA reads TGTGCCAGCAGCCCACCCCGGGGGGGCCATACCGGGGAGCTGTTTTTT.

The J gene is TRBJ1-2, the V gene TRBV29-1; D may be TRBD1 (5 bases). This CDR3 is built from 15 residues. Looked up from germline, CDR1 is SQVTM and CDR2 is ANQGSEA. V lost 1 base and J 5 bases, leaving 17 bases between the germline ends. The CDR3, as DNA: TGCAGCGTTGAAGCCGGGACGGCCACTATGTATGGCTACACCTTC. This translates into CSVEAGTATMYGYTF.

Remarks on this clone: One end of the junction does not line up with germline, which may come from a read error. The rearrangement links TRBV7-7 to TRBJ2-1; 9 bases align to TRBD2. This CDR3 is 15 amino acids long. Germline V CDR1 and CDR2: SSHAT, FNYEAQ (reference sequence). The CDR3 DNA follows: TGTGCTAGCAGCTTAGTAGCGGGGGAAAACAATGAGCAGTTCTTC. Translated: CASSLVAGENNEQFF. Full variable domain (outside the CDR3, taken from reference TRBV7-7 and TRBJ2-1): GAGVSQSPRYKVTKRGQDVTLRCDPISSHATLYWYQQALGQGPEFLTYFNYEAQPDKSGLPSDRFSAERPEGSISTLTIQRTEQRDSAMYRCASSLVAGENNEQFFGPGTRLTVL.

J is TRBJ1-1 and V is TRBV7-3; no firm D call. CDR3 length equals 14 residues. CDR1 and CDR2 from the germline V gene are SGHTA and FQGTGA. With 5 bases removed from V and 1 base from J, the gap between germline ends came to 11 bases. CDR3 amino acids: CASSPHTGNTEAFF. The DNA of the CDR3 is TGTGCCAGCAGCCCCCATACGGGGAACACTGAAGCTTTCTTT. The full variable domain, its missing parts supplied by reference TRBV7-3 and TRBJ1-1, is GAGVSQTPSNKVTEKGKYVELRCDPISGHTALYWYRQSLGQGPEFLIYFQGTGAADDSGLPNDRFFAVRPEGSVSTLKIQRTERGDSAVYLCASSPHTGNTEAFFGQGTRLTVV.

V usage is TRBV5-6 and J usage is TRBJ2-7; TRBD2 aligns across 7 bases. The ends lost 1 base at V and 2 bases at J; junction bases unmatched: 3. Germline CDR1 and CDR2: SGHDT and YYEEEE. CDR3 size: 14 residues. In DNA form, the CDR3 reads TGTGCCAGCAGCTTGTCCGCGGGGGCCTACGAGCAGTACTTC. Translated, it gives CASSLSAGAYEQYF.

The rearrangement joins TRBV27 to TRBJ1-4, with a tentative D call TRBD1 (5 bases). The CDR3 sequence is 15 residues long. V was cut by 3 bases and J by 4 bases, with 12 bases left in between. The germline V gene has CDR1 MNHEY and CDR2 SMNVEV (reference sequence). The CDR3 nucleotides read TGTGCCAGCAGTTTGGGAAGGGGCGGTAATGAAAAACTGTTTTTT. It is translated as CASSLGRGGNEKLFF.

The CDR3 loop reads CASRSGTTATNEKLFF. CDR3 bases: TGCGCCAGCAGGTCCGGGACCACTGCAACTAATGAAAAACTGTTTTTT. The chain is built from TRBV5-1 and TRBJ1-4; possibly TRBD1 for D (5 bases). The CDR3 is 16 amino acids. Deletions cut 5 bases from V and 0 bases from J, with 14 bases between. Germline assignment: CDR1 SGHRS and CDR2 YFSETQ.

The gene calls are TRBV5-1 and TRBJ1-2; 7 bases agree with TRBD1. The J segment lost 0 bases and the V segment lost 4 bases, leaving 6 bases of the junction unmatched. This CDR3 has 15 amino acids. CDR1 is SGHRS and CDR2 is YFSETQ in the germline V gene. This chain's CDR3 is CASSQGGTANYGYTF. CDR3 DNA: TGCGCCAGCAGCCAGGGGGGCACCGCTAACTATGGCTACACCTTC.

The V gene is TRBV9, the J gene TRBJ2-1, with 14 nucleotides matching TRBD2. Per germline, CDR1 SGDLS and CDR2 YYNGEE. With V trimmed by 4 bases and J by 10 bases, 13 bases remained unmatched. The CDR3 length is 17 residues. CDR3 amino acids: CASSYSPGLAGEGEQFF. CDR3 nucleotide sequence: TGTGCCAGCAGCTACTCTCCGGGACTAGCGGGAGAAGGAGAGCAGTTCTTC.

The chain uses TRBV23-1 and TRBJ1-1; D is uncertain. TRBV23-1 is an open reading frame whose function is uncertain. Trimming took 6 bases from V and 0 from J, leaving 5 bases between them. The CDR3 runs 12 residues. The CDR3: CASSGVNTEAFF. The DNA for the CDR3 is TGCGCCAGCAGCGGGGTGAACACTGAAGCTTTCTTT.

V and J are TRBV19 and TRBJ2-1, with TRBD2 matching 13 bases. Germline V CDR1 and CDR2: LNHDA, SQIVND (reference sequence). The CDR3 spans 16 residues. V trimming: 5 bases; J trimming: 6 bases; junction bases outside the gene matches: 7. Here the CDR3 DNA reads TGTGCCAGTAGTGCCCCGGGACTAGCGGGGCTCAATGAGCAGTTCTTC. Translated, it gives CASSAPGLAGLNEQFF.

V is TRBV28 and J is TRBJ2-7; D might be TRBD2 (5 bases). Between the trimmed V and J ends, which lost 7 bases and 2 bases, there was a span of 12 bases. The CDR3 spans 13 residues. CDR1 is MDHEN and CDR2 is SYDVKM in the germline V gene. In DNA, the CDR3 is TGTGCCAGCATATCGCCGACTACCTACGAGCAGTACTTC. Encoded protein: CASISPTTYEQYF.